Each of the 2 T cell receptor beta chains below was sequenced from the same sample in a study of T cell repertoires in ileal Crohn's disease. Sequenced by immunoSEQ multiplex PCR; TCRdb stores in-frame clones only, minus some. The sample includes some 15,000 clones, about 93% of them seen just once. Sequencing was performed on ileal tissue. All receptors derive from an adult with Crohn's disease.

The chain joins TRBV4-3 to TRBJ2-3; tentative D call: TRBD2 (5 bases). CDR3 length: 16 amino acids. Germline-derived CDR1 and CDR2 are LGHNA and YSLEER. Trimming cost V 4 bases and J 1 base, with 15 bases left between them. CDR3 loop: CASSREAVRGTDTQYF. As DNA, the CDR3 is TGCGCCAGCAGCCGAGAAGCGGTGAGGGGCACAGATACGCAGTATTTT.

The CDR3 DNA reads as TGTGCCAGCAGCCAGCCTTTCGGACTAGCGGGCACAGATACGCAGTATTTT. As protein: CASSQPFGLAGTDTQYF. The chain uses TRBV5-4 and TRBJ2-3; 10 positions agree with TRBD2. CDR3 length: 17 amino acids. V gave up 4 bases and J gave up 1 base; unmatched junction bases: 9. The germline V gene encodes CDR1 SGHNT and CDR2 YYREEE (reference sequence).